The present T cell receptor beta chain was sequenced within a study of cytomegalovirus exposure and HLA in healthy donors. Primers: 60 Vbeta forward and 13 Jbeta reverse. The assay was immunoSEQ multiplex PCR, and TCRdb's table has in-frame clones only and misses some. The table records about 150,000 clones, under 75% of them present only once. Germline V lookup: CDR1 MNHNY, CDR2 SVGAGI (reference sequence). The CDR3 covers 13 residues. The V and J ends lost 6 bases and 4 bases respectively, with 10 bases between them. The sequence derives from a woman aged 60-70 years in good health and CMV-seropositive. This chain uses TRBV6-6 with TRBJ2-1; D may be TRBD2 (5 bases). The sequenced sample consisted of PBMCs. The chain's CDR3 is CASSNRDYNEQFF. The CDR3 nucleotides read TGTGCCAGCAGCAACCGGGATTACAATGAGCAGTTCTTC.